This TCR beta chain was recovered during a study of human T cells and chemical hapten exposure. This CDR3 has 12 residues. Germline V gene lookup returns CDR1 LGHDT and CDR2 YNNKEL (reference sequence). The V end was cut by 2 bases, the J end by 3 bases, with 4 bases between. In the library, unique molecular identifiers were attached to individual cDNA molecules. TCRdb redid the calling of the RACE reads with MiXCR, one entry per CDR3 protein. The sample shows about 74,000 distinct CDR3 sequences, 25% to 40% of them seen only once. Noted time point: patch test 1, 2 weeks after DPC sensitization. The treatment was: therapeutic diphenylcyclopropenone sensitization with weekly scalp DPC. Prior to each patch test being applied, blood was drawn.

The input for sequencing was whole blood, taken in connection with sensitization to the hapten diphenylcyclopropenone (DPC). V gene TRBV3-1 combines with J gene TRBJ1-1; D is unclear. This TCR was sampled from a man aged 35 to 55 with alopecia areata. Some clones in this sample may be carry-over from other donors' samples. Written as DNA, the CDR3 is TGTGCCAGCAGCCAACGAGACACTGAAGCTTTCTTT. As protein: CASSQRDTEAFF.